These 8 T cell receptor beta chains share one sample of origin, sequenced in a study of spatial heterogeneity in lung cancer. Using its own MiXCR run on the 5' RACE reads, TCRdb lists one record per CDR3 protein. The sample includes 6,500 to 9,000 distinct CDR3 sequences, roughly 8.6% seen only once; the top ten take 45% to 50%. Time point specified: sample taken at primary tumor resection. Whole RNA obtained from tumor, nontumor lung or frozen PBMC underwent sequencing without sorting. Material: PBMCs, obtained at surgery. These TCRs come from a male donor with early-stage non-small cell lung cancer.

This clonotype was detected many times. A library prepared for alpha chains yielded this beta chain as an off-target read; its size is of little meaning. For the CDR3, the DNA is TGCGCCAGCAGCTTGGAGCTGGGTAGGAATGAGCAGTTCTTC. Translated: CASSLELGRNEQFF. The rearrangement joins TRBV5-1 to TRBJ2-1; unclear D gene. The CDR3 is 14 amino acids. Germline loops: CDR1 SGHRS, CDR2 YFSETQ. With 0 bases removed from V and 7 bases from J, the gap between germline ends came to 11 bases. Using reference TRBV5-1 and TRBJ2-1 for the parts outside the CDR3, the full variable domain is KAGVTQTPRYLIKTRGQQVTLSCSPISGHRSVSWYQQTPGQGLQFLFEYFSETQRNKGNFPGRFSGRQFSNSRSEMNVSTLELGDSALYLCASSLELGRNEQFFGPGTRLTVL.

Of note for this clonotype: Being off target in a library aimed at alpha chains, this beta chain has a size of little meaning. V is TRBV11-1 and J is TRBJ2-3; 10 nucleotides agree with TRBD2. Per germline, CDR1 SGHAT and CDR2 FQDESV (reference sequence). V lost 6 bases and J lost 7; bases outside the gene matches: 4. The CDR3 is made up of 13 amino acids. The CDR3 sequence is CASRTSGMNTQYF. The DNA of the CDR3 is TGTGCCAGCAGAACTAGCGGGATGAATACGCAGTATTTT.

In its sample, this clonotype was seen many times. This beta chain is an off-target read within a library intended for alpha chains, so its frequency means little. The CDR3 nucleotides read TGCGCCAGCAGCTTGGAATCAGCAGCGAACACCGGGGAGCTGTTTTTT. Translation gives CASSLESAANTGELFF. The gene calls are TRBV5-1 and TRBJ2-2; no firm D call. Germline lookup yields CDR1 SGHRS and CDR2 YFSETQ. The CDR3 totals 16 residues. V was shortened by 0 bases and J by 0 bases, with 9 bases between the two germline ends.

This clonotype was counted many times. This beta chain is off target for a library built for alpha chains, so its abundance means little. The chain couples TRBV12-3 or TRBV12-4 to TRBJ2-1; 7 bases line up with TRBD2. This CDR3 spans 12 amino acids. J was trimmed by 4 bases and V by 9 bases; bases with no gene match: 3. The CDR3 DNA is TGTGCCAGTGGCGGGGGTTACAATGAGCAGTTCTTC. It yields the protein CASGGGYNEQFF.

Many counts were recorded for this clonotype. As an off-target read in a library built for alpha chains, this beta chain has a frequency of little significance. This chain joins TRBV6-5 and TRBJ1-3; D call uncertain. This CDR3 is built from 13 residues. Germline assignment: CDR1 MNHEY and CDR2 SVGAGI. The V end was cut by 5 bases, the J end by 3 bases, with 8 bases between. Here the CDR3 DNA reads TGTGCCAGCAGTACTGGTAGTGGAAACACCATATATTTT. Encoded protein: CASSTGSGNTIYF.

This clonotype was recorded at least ten times. Because the library targeted alpha chains, this beta chain is an off-target read whose size means little. This sequence joins TRBV18 and TRBJ1-5; perhaps TRBD1 as D (6 bases). The ends were cut back, 5 bases at V and 4 bases at J, with 21 bases in the middle. Per the germline V gene, CDR1 is KGHSH and CDR2 is LQKENI. The CDR3 covers 17 residues. The CDR3 is CASSERTRGLSNQPQHF. CDR3 in DNA: TGTGCCAGCTCAGAGAGGACCAGGGGCCTTTCTAATCAGCCCCAGCATTTT.

This clonotype was counted many times. Little can be read into the size of this beta chain, an off-target read in a library designed for alpha chains. The chain employs TRBV11-2 and TRBJ1-5, with D possibly being TRBD1 (5 bases). The CDR3 length is 14 residues. Germline V gene lookup returns CDR1 SGHAT and CDR2 FQNNGV. Trimming shortened V by 5 bases and J by 3 bases, and 11 bases separated the two germline ends. In nucleotides, the CDR3 is TGTGCCAGCAGCCTTACAGGAGACAATCAGCCCCAGCATTTT. Translating gives CASSLTGDNQPQHF.

This clonotype occurred a few times. For a library built for alpha chains, this beta chain is a stray read; little rests on its size. The genes are TRBV24-1 and TRBJ1-4; TRBD1 matches 8 bases. This CDR3 has 15 residues. Per germline, CDR1 KGHDR and CDR2 SFDVKD. Unmatched junction bases numbered 8, after V lost 4 bases and J lost 8 bases. In DNA form, the CDR3 reads TGTGCCACCAGTGACCGAGACAGGGGTGGCGAAAAACTGTTTTTT. Translation: CATSDRDRGGEKLFF.